The entry that follows covers one T cell receptor (beta chain) sequence. This sample was taken from a study of control samples from healthy donors and cancer patients. The J segment lost 4 bases and the V segment lost 3 bases, leaving 11 bases of the junction unmatched. This CDR3 region has 16 residues. Germline loops: CDR1 SGHDT, CDR2 YYEEEE. The table came from immunoSEQ multiplex PCR; TCRdb's copy has only in-frame clones and leaves some out. The table shows around 120,000 clones, with approximately 89% occurring only once. J is TRBJ1-2 and V is TRBV5-6; 8 bases are shared with TRBD1. Specimen: blood. The origin of this receptor is a man aged 60 to 69 in good health. The DNA for the CDR3 is TGTGCCAGCAGCTCGACAGGGGAGGCCCTATTCTATGGCTACACCTTC. It encodes CASSSTGEALFYGYTF.